Each of the 27 T cell receptor beta chains below was sequenced from the same sample in a study of technical replicates of blood from a few donors. Generated by immunoSEQ multiplex PCR, the TCRdb table keeps only in-frame clones and is missing some. The sample yields around 73,000 clones, roughly nine tenths seen once. Sequencing input: PBMCs. The origin of the receptors is a human donor in good health. Some clones in this sample may be carry-over from other donors' samples.

This rearrangement joins TRBV13 to TRBJ2-5; the match to TRBD2 covers 10 bases. Germline CDR1 PRHDT, CDR2 FYEKMQ (reference sequence). The CDR3 runs 16 residues. V lost 2 bases and J lost 0; bases outside the gene matches: 3. Written as DNA, the CDR3 is TGTGCCAGCAGCTTAATCCTAGCGGGAGACCAAGAGACCCAGTACTTC. This gives the protein CASSLILAGDQETQYF.

The chain links TRBV5-6 to TRBJ1-5; D remains unclear. Germline CDR1 reads SGHDT; CDR2 reads YYEEEE. The CDR3 runs 14 residues. The germline V and J ends were trimmed by 1 base and 7 bases, with 12 bases remaining between them. The CDR3 sequence: CASSLIGASQPQHF. The DNA of the CDR3 is TGTGCCAGCAGCTTGATTGGTGCGAGCCAGCCCCAGCATTTT.

The J gene is TRBJ2-1, the V gene TRBV4-3; 10 bases match TRBD2. The V segment lost 0 bases and the J segment 4 bases; nucleotides outside the gene matches: 3. The CDR3 contains 16 residues. Germline V gene lookup returns CDR1 LGHNA and CDR2 YSLEER. The chain's CDR3 is CASSQDVAGGYNEQFF. The CDR3 nucleotides read TGCGCCAGCAGCCAAGATGTAGCGGGAGGTTACAATGAGCAGTTCTTC.

V usage is TRBV10-3 and J usage is TRBJ2-7; D call uncertain. Germline loops: CDR1 ENHRY, CDR2 SYGVKD. The CDR3 is 18 residues long. With 2 bases removed from V and 0 bases from J, the gap between germline ends came to 20 bases. The CDR3 nucleotides are TGTGCCATCAGTGAGCCCATGGCCCCTCGTGGGCCCTCCTACGAGCAGTACTTC. Translating it yields CAISEPMAPRGPSYEQYF.

The chain is built from TRBV5-4 and TRBJ2-1; 7 nucleotides agree with TRBD1. The V and J ends lost 4 bases and 9 bases, in that order; junction bases with no gene match: 10. This CDR3 region has 14 residues. The V gene's germline CDR1 is SGHNT and CDR2 YYREEE (reference sequence). The CDR3 coding sequence is TGTGCCAGCAGCCAGACAGGGCCCAACGGTGAGCAGTTCTTC. It is translated as CASSQTGPNGEQFF.

The chain employs TRBV18 and TRBJ2-1, with 7 bases aligning to TRBD1. Germline V gene data show CDR1 as KGHSH and CDR2 as LQKENI. The CDR3 runs 15 residues. After removal of 4 bases from V and 0 bases from J, the junction contained 3 bases not matched to a gene. The CDR3 spells CASSQQGSSYNEQFF. For the CDR3, the DNA is TGTGCCAGCTCACAACAGGGGTCCTCCTACAATGAGCAGTTCTTC.

The V gene is TRBV21-1, the J gene TRBJ2-5; the table's D call of TRBD2 was not tested on the DNA. TRBV21-1 corresponds to a pseudogene. CDR3 length: 15 amino acids. The CDR3 is CASSKGTSHEETQYF. In DNA form, the CDR3 reads TGTGCCAGCAGCAAAGGGACTAGCCACGAAGAGACCCAGTACTTC.

This rearrangement joins TRBV7-2 to TRBJ1-1, with 7 positions matching TRBD1. The CDR3 consists of 14 residues. Germline trimming cut 4 bases from V and 2 bases from J; bases unmatched to any gene: 4. Germline V gene sequence: CDR1 SGHTA, CDR2 FQGNSA. CDR3 protein: CASSWDRRNTEAFF. The CDR3 DNA sequence: TGTGCCAGCAGCTGGGACAGACGTAACACTGAAGCTTTCTTT.

This clone was counted between two and nine times. The J gene is TRBJ2-7, the V gene TRBV5-6; tentative D call: TRBD2 (6 bases). Germline V CDR1 and CDR2: SGHDT, YYEEEE. There are 15 residues in the CDR3. Trimming shortened V by 4 bases and J by 5 bases, and 19 bases separated the two germline ends. The CDR3 spells CASSPWGGRENEQYF. CDR3 in DNA: TGTGCCAGCAGCCCTTGGGGCGGACGGGAGAACGAGCAGTACTTC.

This clone was observed once. The chain is built from TRBV11-3 and TRBJ2-1, with 7 nucleotides matching TRBD1. The CDR3 spans 15 residues. V was pared by 0 bases and J by 2 bases, with 1 base of the junction left unmatched. Germline CDR1 reads SGHNT; CDR2 reads YENEEA. CDR3 bases: TGTGCCAGCAGCTTAGACAGGGGGACCTACAATGAGCAGTTCTTC. Translating it yields CASSLDRGTYNEQFF.

The CDR3 nucleotides are TGTGCCAGCAGCTTAGACAGCGAGTATGGCTACACCTTC. Translated: CASSLDSEYGYTF. This chain connects TRBV7-3 to TRBJ1-2; a weak D match, TRBD1 (5 bases). Germline CDR1 is SGHTA and CDR2 is FQGTGA. The CDR3 has 13 amino acids. V lost 2 bases and J 5 bases, leaving 9 bases between the germline ends.

This chain joins TRBV11-2 and TRBJ2-1, with 7 bases fitting TRBD2. In germline, CDR1 is SGHAT, CDR2 FQNNGV. The CDR3 length is 16 residues. V was pared by 4 bases and J by 6 bases, with 12 bases of the junction left unmatched. CDR3 DNA: TGTGCCAGCAGCTCAGCCTTTCGGGGGAGGGCCAATGAGCAGTTCTTC. Amino acids: CASSSAFRGRANEQFF.

By frequency in the sample, this clone is large. The chain joins TRBV5-6 to TRBJ2-1; tentatively, D is TRBD2 (6 bases). Trimming pared 4 bases from V and 8 bases from J, leaving 16 bases between. CDR3 length: 14 residues. Germline CDR1 reads SGHDT; CDR2 reads YYEEEE. The CDR3 DNA reads TGTGCCAGCAGCCCTGGACTACCCAACGATGAGCAGTTCTTC. This translates into CASSPGLPNDEQFF.

The V gene is TRBV15, the J gene TRBJ2-3; 11 nucleotides line up with TRBD1. Germline CDR1 reads LNHNV; CDR2 reads YYDKDF (reference sequence). CDR3 length: 15 amino acids. The V and J ends lost 5 bases and 4 bases, in that order; junction bases with no gene match: 5. This chain's CDR3 is CATSARTGGADTQYF. In nucleotides, the CDR3 is TGTGCCACCAGCGCAAGGACAGGGGGCGCAGATACGCAGTATTTT. Together with reference TRBV15 and TRBJ2-3, the CDR3 gives the full variable domain: DAMVIQNPRYQVTQFGKPVTLSCSQTLNHNVMYWYQQKSSQAPKLLFHYYDKDFNNEADTPDNFQSRRPNTSFCFLDIRSPGLGDTAMYLCATSARTGGADTQYFGPGTRLTVL.

The rearrangement uses TRBV9 and TRBJ2-1; 7 nucleotides agree with TRBD2. From germline, CDR1 is SGDLS and CDR2 YYNGEE. Trimming cost V 3 bases and J 5 bases; bases outside gene matches: 2. The CDR3 is made up of 13 amino acids. The CDR3 sequence is CASSGTSDNEQFF. CDR3 coding DNA: TGTGCCAGCAGCGGTACTAGCGACAATGAGCAGTTCTTC.

The rearrangement joins TRBV5-8 to TRBJ2-1, with D maybe TRBD1 (6 bases). Germline CDR1 reads SGHTS; CDR2 reads YDEGEE. This CDR3 has 14 residues. V lost 4 bases and J 5 bases, leaving 13 bases between the germline ends. The CDR3 region has the DNA TGTGCCAGCAGCAACCCGGGGACACACAATGAGCAGTTCTTC. Encoded protein: CASSNPGTHNEQFF. The whole variable domain, remainder taken from reference TRBV5-8 and TRBJ2-1, is EAGVTQSPTHLIKTRGQQATLRCSPISGHTSVYWYQQALGLGLQFLLWYDEGEERNRGNFPPRFSGRQFPNYSSELNVNALELEDSALYLCASSNPGTHNEQFFGPGTRLTVL.

V usage is TRBV5-4 and J usage is TRBJ2-7; the match to TRBD2 covers 7 bases. V lost 5 bases to trimming and J lost 2 bases; unmatched junction nucleotides: 10. Germline V gene lookup returns CDR1 SGHNT and CDR2 YYREEE (reference sequence). The CDR3 is 15 amino acids. Written as DNA, the CDR3 is TGTGCCAGCAGTGTGGTAGGGAGCGGGACCTACGAGCAGTACTTC. Its translation: CASSVVGSGTYEQYF.

This rearrangement joins TRBV6-1 to TRBJ1-6, with TRBD1 as a possible D gene (5 bases). CDR1 MNHNS and CDR2 SASEGT come from the germline V gene. CDR3 length equals 15 residues. Trimming took 3 bases from V and 6 from J, leaving 12 bases between them. This chain's CDR3 is CASSDSRVVNSPLHF. The CDR3 region has the DNA TGTGCCAGCAGTGATAGCAGGGTGGTTAATTCACCCCTCCACTTT.

The J gene is TRBJ2-6, the V gene TRBV10-3; the D is unclear. The CDR3 is 12 residues long. Germline V CDR1 and CDR2: ENHRY, SYGVKD. With 2 bases removed from V and 11 bases from J, the gap between germline ends came to 7 bases. The CDR3 DNA reads as TGTGCCATCAGTGAGCCTCCGTACGTCCTGACTTTC. Protein: CAISEPPYVLTF.

The chain combines TRBV4-3 with TRBJ2-3; 10 bases line up with TRBD2. CDR1 and CDR2 (germline): LGHNA, YSLEER. The CDR3 has 15 residues. The J segment lost 5 bases and the V segment lost 4 bases, leaving 6 bases of the junction unmatched. Here the CDR3 DNA reads TGCGCCAGCAGCCCGCTAGCGGGAGACGTAGATACGCAGTATTTT. Translating it yields CASSPLAGDVDTQYF.

This CDR3 reads CATSRLGGFGNTIYF. The CDR3 DNA reads as TGTGCCACCAGCAGACTCGGGGGATTTGGAAACACCATATATTTT. The chain links TRBV15 to TRBJ1-3; D perhaps matches TRBD1 (5 bases). V dropped 2 bases and J dropped 3 bases, with 11 bases sitting between them. This CDR3 spans 15 amino acids. Germline V gives CDR1 LNHNV, CDR2 YYDKDF (reference sequence).

The J gene is TRBJ2-1, the V gene TRBV4-1; no reliable D call. V lost 0 bases and J 4 bases, leaving 19 bases between the germline ends. The CDR3 totals 18 residues. CDR1 and CDR2 from the germline V gene are MGHRA and YSYEKL. Here the CDR3 reads CASSQESPQRGRYNEQFF. In DNA, the CDR3 is TGCGCCAGCAGCCAAGAGAGCCCCCAAAGAGGTCGGTACAATGAGCAGTTCTTC.

V is TRBV9 and J is TRBJ2-2, with D possibly TRBD2 on 6 matching bases. Germline-derived CDR1 and CDR2 are SGDLS and YYNGEE. V shed 0 bases and J shed 6 bases, with 12 bases lying between them. The CDR3 loop spans 15 amino acids. The CDR3 region has the DNA TGTGCCAGCAGCGTAGAGCAGGGAGGCCCCGGGGAGCTGTTTTTT. It specifies CASSVEQGGPGELFF.

V usage is TRBV19 and J usage is TRBJ2-2; D is unclear. In germline, CDR1 is LNHDA, CDR2 SQIVND (reference sequence). The CDR3 sequence is 13 residues long. Trimming left V 3 bases short and J 5 bases short, with 7 bases between. The CDR3 is CASSIRRTGELFF. CDR3 sequence (DNA): TGTGCCAGTAGTATCCGGCGGACCGGGGAGCTGTTTTTT.

V usage is TRBV5-8 and J usage is TRBJ2-5, with 12 bases lining up with TRBD1. The trim removed 4 bases at V and 5 bases at J, leaving 6 bases unmatched. Per germline, CDR1 SGHTS and CDR2 YDEGEE. The CDR3 is 15 amino acids. Here the CDR3 DNA reads TGTGCCAGCAGCAGCGGGACAGGGGGCGCTGAGACCCAGTACTTC. Translated, it gives CASSSGTGGAETQYF.

The chain links TRBV9 to TRBJ2-6, with D perhaps matching TRBD2 (5 bases). CDR1 is SGDLS and CDR2 is YYNGEE in the germline V gene. V lost 0 bases, J lost 0 bases, and 16 bases lay in between. This CDR3 comprises 19 residues. CDR3 sequence (DNA): TGTGCCAGCAGCGTAGCTCTCCTAGCTGGTGGCTCTGGGGCCAACGTCCTGACTTTC. Translated: CASSVALLAGGSGANVLTF.

The V call is TRBV2, the J call TRBJ1-1, with D perhaps TRBD1 (5 bases). Germline V gene data show CDR1 as SNHLY and CDR2 as FYNNEI. V lost 7 bases, J lost 11 bases, and 20 bases lay in between. The CDR3 totals 13 residues. The CDR3: CASNSGGGLQAFF. The CDR3 DNA reads as TGTGCCAGCAATAGCGGGGGAGGGTTGCAGGCTTTCTTT.